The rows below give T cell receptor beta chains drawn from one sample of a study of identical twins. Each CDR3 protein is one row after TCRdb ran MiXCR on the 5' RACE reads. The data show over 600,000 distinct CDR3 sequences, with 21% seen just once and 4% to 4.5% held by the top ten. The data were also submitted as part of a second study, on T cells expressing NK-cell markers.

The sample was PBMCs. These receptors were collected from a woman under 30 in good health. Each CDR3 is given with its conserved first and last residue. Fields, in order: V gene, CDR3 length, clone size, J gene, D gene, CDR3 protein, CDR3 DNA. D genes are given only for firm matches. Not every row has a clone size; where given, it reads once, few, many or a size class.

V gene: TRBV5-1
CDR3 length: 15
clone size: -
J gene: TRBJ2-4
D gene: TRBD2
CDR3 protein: CASSPQTSGINIQYF
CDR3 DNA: TGCGCCAGCAGCCCGCAGACTAGCGGGATAAACATTCAGTACTTC

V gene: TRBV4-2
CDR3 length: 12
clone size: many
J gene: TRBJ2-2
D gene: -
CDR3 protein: CAGRSNTGELFF
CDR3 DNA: TGTGCCGGTCGGTCGAACACCGGGGAGCTGTTTTTT

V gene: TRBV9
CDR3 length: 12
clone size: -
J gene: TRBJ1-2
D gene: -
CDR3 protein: CASSGLGYGYTF
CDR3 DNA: TGTGCCAGCAGCGGGCTAGGCTATGGCTACACCTTC

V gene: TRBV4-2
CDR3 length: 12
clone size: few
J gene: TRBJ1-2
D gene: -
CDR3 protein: CASSQDPYGYTF
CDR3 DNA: TGTGCCAGCAGCCAAGACCCCTATGGCTACACCTTC

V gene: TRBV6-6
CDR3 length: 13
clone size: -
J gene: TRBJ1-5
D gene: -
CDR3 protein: CASIGNTNQPQHF
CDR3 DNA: TGTGCCAGCATTGGGAACACAAATCAGCCCCAGCATTTT

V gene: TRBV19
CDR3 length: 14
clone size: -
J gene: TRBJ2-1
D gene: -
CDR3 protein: CASSNYDGKDEQFF
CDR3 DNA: TGTGCCAGTAGTAATTACGACGGAAAGGATGAGCAGTTCTTC

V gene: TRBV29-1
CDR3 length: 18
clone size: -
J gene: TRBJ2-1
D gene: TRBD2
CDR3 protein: CSVAGGLAGGPGLNEQFF
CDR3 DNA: TGCAGCGTTGCGGGGGGGCTAGCGGGAGGGCCAGGCCTCAATGAGCAGTTCTTC

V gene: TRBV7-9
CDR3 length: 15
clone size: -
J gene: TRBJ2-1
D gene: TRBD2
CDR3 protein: CASRRALAGAHEQFF
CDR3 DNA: TGTGCCAGCAGGCGGGCACTAGCGGGAGCCCATGAGCAGTTCTTC

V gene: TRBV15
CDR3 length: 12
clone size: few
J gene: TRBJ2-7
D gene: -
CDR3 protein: CATSKWSGEQYF
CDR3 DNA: TGTGCCACCAGCAAATGGTCGGGGGAGCAGTACTTC

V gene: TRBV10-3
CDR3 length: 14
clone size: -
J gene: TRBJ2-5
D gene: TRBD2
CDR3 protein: CATSKAGQDGTQYF
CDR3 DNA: TGTGCCACCTCTAAAGCGGGGCAAGATGGGACCCAGTACTTC

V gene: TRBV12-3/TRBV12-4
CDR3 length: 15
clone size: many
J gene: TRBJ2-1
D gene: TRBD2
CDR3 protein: CASSLGGTSSNEQFF
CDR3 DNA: TGTGCCAGCAGTTTAGGGGGGACTAGCTCCAATGAGCAGTTCTTC

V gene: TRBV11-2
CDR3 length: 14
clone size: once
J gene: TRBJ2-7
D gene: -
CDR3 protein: CASTHPTASYEQYF
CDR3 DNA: TGTGCCAGCACCCACCCCACGGCCTCCTACGAGCAGTACTTC

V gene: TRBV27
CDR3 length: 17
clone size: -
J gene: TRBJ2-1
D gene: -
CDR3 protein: CASTPGVAKSSYNEQFF
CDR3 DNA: TGTGCCAGCACTCCTGGGGTGGCCAAGAGCTCCTACAATGAGCAGTTCTTC

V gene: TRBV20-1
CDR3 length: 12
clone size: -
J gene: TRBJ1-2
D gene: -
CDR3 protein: CSARDVGAGYTF
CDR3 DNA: TGCAGTGCTAGAGATGTAGGGGCCGGCTACACCTTC

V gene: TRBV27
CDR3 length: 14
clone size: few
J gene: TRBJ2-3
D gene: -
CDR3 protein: CASSDTRSTDTQYF
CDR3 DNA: TGTGCCAGCTCGGACACTAGAAGCACAGATACGCAGTATTTT

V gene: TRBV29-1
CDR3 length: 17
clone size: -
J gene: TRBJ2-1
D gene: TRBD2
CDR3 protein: CSAPGGTFRSPYNEQFF
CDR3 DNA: TGCAGCGCCCCCGGGGGGACCTTCCGGTCTCCCTACAATGAGCAGTTCTTC

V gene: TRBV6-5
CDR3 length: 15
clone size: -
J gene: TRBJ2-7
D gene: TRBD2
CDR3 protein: CASSSPGLGTYEQYF
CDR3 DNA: TGTGCCAGCAGTTCTCCGGGACTAGGGACGTACGAGCAGTACTTC

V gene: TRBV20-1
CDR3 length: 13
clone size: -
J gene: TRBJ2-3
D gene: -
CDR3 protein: CSASRTGVDTQYF
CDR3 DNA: TGCAGTGCTAGTAGGACTGGGGTGGATACGCAGTATTTT

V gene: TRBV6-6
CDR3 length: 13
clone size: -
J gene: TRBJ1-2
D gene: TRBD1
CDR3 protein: CASSYDRGYGYTF
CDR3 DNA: TGTGCCAGCAGTTACGACAGGGGGTATGGCTACACCTTC

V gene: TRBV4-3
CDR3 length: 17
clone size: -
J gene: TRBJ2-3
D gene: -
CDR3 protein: CASSQDAPARSTDTQYF
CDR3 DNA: TGCGCCAGCAGCCAAGATGCCCCAGCGAGAAGCACAGATACGCAGTATTTT

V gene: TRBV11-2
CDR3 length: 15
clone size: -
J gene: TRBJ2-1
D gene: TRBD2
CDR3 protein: CASSIGGGAYNEQFF
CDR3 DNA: TGTGCCAGCAGCATAGGCGGGGGGGCTTACAATGAGCAGTTCTTC

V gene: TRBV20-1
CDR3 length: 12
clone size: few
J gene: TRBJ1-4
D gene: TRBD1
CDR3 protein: CSARDQLGQEIF
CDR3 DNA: TGCAGTGCTAGAGATCAGTTAGGACAGGAAATATTT

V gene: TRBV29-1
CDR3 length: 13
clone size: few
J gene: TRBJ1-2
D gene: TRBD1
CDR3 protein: CSASGQGLDGYTF
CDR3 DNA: TGCAGCGCCTCGGGACAGGGTTTGGATGGCTACACCTTC

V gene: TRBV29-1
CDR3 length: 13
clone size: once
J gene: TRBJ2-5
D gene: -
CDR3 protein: CSVPSGVRETQYF
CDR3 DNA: TGCAGCGTTCCAAGTGGGGTAAGAGAGACCCAGTACTTC

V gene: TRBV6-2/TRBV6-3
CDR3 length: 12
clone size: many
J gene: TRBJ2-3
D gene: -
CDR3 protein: CASSPPTDTQYF
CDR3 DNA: TGTGCCAGCAGTCCCCCTACAGATACGCAGTATTTT

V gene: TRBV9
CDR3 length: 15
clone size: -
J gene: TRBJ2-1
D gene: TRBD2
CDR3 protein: CASSTGLAGPREQFF
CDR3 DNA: TGTGCCAGCAGCACGGGACTAGCGGGCCCCCGTGAGCAGTTCTTC

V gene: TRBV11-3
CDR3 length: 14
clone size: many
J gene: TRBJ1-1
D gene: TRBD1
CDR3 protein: CASSDWTGDTEAFF
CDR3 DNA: TGTGCCAGCAGCGATTGGACAGGGGACACTGAAGCTTTCTTT

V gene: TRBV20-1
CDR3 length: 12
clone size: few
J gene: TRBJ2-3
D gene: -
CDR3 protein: CSASRTTDTQYF
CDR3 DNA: TGCAGTGCTAGCCGAACCACAGATACGCAGTATTTT

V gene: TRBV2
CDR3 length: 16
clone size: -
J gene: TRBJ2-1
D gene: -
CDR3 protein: CASSLPGASDVNEQFF
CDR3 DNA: TGTGCCAGCAGTTTACCCGGGGCTAGTGATGTCAATGAGCAGTTCTTC

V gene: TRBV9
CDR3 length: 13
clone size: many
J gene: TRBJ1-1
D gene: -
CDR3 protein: CASSYDRSTEAFF
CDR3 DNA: TGTGCCAGCAGCTATGACCGGAGCACTGAAGCTTTCTTT

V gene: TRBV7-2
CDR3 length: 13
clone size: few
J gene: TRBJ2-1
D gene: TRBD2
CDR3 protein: CASSPGLADEQFF
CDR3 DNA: TGTGCCAGCAGCCCCGGACTAGCTGATGAGCAGTTCTTC

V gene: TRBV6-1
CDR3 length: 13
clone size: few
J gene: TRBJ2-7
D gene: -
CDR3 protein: CASSQDGAFEQYF
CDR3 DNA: TGTGCCAGCAGTCAGGACGGTGCGTTCGAGCAGTACTTC

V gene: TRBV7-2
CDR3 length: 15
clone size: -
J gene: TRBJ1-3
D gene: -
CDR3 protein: CASSPEARSGNTIYF
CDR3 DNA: TGTGCCAGCAGTCCAGAAGCCCGCTCTGGAAACACCATATATTTT

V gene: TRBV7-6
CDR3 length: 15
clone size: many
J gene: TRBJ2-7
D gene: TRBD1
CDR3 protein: CASSRETGGPYEQYF
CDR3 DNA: TGTGCCAGCAGCCGTGAGACAGGGGGACCCTACGAGCAGTACTTC

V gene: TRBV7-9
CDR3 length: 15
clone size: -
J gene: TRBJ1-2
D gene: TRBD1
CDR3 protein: CASSPRTGVNYGYTF
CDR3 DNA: TGTGCCAGCAGCCCACGGACAGGGGTAAACTATGGCTACACCTTC

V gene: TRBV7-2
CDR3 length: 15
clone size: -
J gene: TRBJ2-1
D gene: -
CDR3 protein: CASSLDAGPYNEQFF
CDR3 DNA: TGTGCCAGCAGCTTAGATGCGGGTCCCTACAATGAGCAGTTCTTC

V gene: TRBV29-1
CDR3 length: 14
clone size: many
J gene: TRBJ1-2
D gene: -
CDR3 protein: CSAQGGLDGYGYTF
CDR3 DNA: TGCAGCGCCCAAGGGGGTTTGGACGGCTATGGCTACACCTTC

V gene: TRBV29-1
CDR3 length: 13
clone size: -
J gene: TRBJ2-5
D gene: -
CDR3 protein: CSVGRAASETQYF
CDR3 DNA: TGCAGCGTTGGCCGGGCCGCCTCAGAGACCCAGTACTTC

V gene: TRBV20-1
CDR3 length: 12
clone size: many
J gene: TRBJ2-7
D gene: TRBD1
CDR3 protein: CSVKDRAHEQYF
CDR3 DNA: TGCAGTGTGAAGGACAGGGCCCACGAGCAGTACTTC

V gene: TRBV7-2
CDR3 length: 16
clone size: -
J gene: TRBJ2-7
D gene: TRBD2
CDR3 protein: CASSLVWGGVSYEQYF
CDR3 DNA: TGTGCCAGCAGCTTAGTCTGGGGGGGGGTTTCCTACGAGCAGTACTTC

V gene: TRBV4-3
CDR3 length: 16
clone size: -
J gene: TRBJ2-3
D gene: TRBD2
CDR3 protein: CASSAQLAGAEDTQYF
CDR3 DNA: TGCGCCAGCAGCGCGCAACTAGCGGGAGCAGAAGATACGCAGTATTTT

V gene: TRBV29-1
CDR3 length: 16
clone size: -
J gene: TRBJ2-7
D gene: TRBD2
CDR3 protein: CSVESPLAGSSYEQYF
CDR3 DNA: TGCAGCGTTGAATCTCCCCTAGCGGGAAGCTCCTACGAGCAGTACTTC

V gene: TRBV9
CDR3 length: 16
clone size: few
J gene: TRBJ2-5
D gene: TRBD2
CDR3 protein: CASSEVAGGFRETQYF
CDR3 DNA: TGTGCCAGCAGCGAGGTAGCGGGGGGATTTAGAGAGACCCAGTACTTC

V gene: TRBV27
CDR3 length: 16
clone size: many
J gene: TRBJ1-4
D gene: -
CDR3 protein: CASSLSMLVPNEKLFF
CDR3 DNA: TGTGCCAGCAGTTTATCGATGCTCGTCCCCAATGAAAAACTGTTTTTT

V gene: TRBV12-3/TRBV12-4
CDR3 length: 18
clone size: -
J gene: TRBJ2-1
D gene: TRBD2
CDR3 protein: CTCSLGKTSGSSYNEQFF
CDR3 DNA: TGTACCTGCAGTTTAGGGAAAACTAGCGGGAGCTCCTACAATGAGCAGTTCTTC

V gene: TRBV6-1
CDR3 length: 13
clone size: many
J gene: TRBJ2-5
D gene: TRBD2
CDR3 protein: CASTSGREETQYF
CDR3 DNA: TGTGCCAGCACTAGCGGGAGGGAAGAGACCCAGTACTTC

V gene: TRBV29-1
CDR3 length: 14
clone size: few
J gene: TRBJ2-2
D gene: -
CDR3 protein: CSVGQQATAGELFF
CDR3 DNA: TGCAGCGTTGGCCAACAGGCTACAGCCGGGGAGCTGTTTTTT

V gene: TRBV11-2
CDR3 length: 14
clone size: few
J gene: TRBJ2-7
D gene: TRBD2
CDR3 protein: CASSSSTSGSTVRF
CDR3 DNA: TGTGCCAGCAGCTCCTCCACTAGCGGGAGTACAGTCCGTTTC

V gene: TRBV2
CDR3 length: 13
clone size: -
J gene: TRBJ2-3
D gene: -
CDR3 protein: CASSEYRTDTQYF
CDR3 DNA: TGTGCCAGCAGTGAATATAGGACAGATACGCAGTATTTT

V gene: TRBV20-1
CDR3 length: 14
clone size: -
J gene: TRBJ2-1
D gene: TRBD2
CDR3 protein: CSAHGTNTYNEQFF
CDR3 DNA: TGCAGTGCGCACGGGACTAATACCTACAATGAGCAGTTCTTC

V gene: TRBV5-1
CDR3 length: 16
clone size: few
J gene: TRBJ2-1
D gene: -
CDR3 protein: CASSSGPKTSTNEQFF
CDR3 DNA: TGCGCCAGCAGCTCGGGTCCTAAGACTAGTACCAATGAGCAGTTCTTC

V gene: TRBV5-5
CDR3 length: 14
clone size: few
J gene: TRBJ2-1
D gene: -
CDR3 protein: CASAPGLPFSEQFF
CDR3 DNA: TGTGCCAGCGCTCCCGGACTCCCCTTCAGTGAGCAGTTCTTC

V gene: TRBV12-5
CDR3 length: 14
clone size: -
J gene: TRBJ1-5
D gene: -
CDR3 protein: CASGPPGGGQPQHF
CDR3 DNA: TGTGCTAGTGGCCCACCGGGCGGAGGTCAGCCCCAGCATTTT

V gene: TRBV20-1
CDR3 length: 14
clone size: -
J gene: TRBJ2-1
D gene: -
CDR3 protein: CSARDAIVANEQFF
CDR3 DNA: TGCAGTGCTAGAGATGCGATAGTCGCGAATGAGCAGTTCTTC